A selection of T cell receptor beta chains follows, all from one sample in a study of early T cells in non-severe SARS-CoV-2 infection. TCRdb passed the 5' RACE reads through MiXCR, listing each CDR3 protein once. The sample carries around 61,000 distinct CDR3 sequences, about 12% recorded once. Input material: whole blood. The receptors were gathered from an adult who was a healthcare worker with PCR-confirmed SARS-CoV-2 infection or an uninfected control (not recorded which). CDR3s include the opening cysteine and the closing phenylalanine or tryptophan. Fields, in order: V gene, clone size, J gene, D gene, CDR3 protein, CDR3 DNA. A D gene is named only where the DNA matches it firmly. The listing skips clone size in some rows; elsewhere it reads once, few, many or a size class.

v_call: TRBV12-5; clone_size: many; j_call: TRBJ1-3; d_call: NA; cdr3_aa: CASGLWSGNTIYF; cdr3_nt: TGTGCTAGTGGTCTTTGGTCTGGAAACACCATATATTTT
v_call: TRBV27; clone_size: few; j_call: TRBJ2-1; d_call: TRBD1; cdr3_aa: CASSQRDRLHEQFF; cdr3_nt: TGTGCCAGCAGTCAACGGGACAGGCTCCATGAGCAGTTCTTC
v_call: TRBV7-9; clone_size: many; j_call: TRBJ2-7; d_call: TRBD2; cdr3_aa: CASSSPTSGGAYEQYF; cdr3_nt: TGTGCCAGCAGCTCCCCGACTAGCGGAGGGGCCTACGAGCAGTACTTC
v_call: TRBV11-2; clone_size: many; j_call: TRBJ1-1; d_call: NA; cdr3_aa: CASSSVTVEAFF; cdr3_nt: TGTGCCAGCAGCTCCGTGACGGTTGAAGCTTTCTTT
v_call: TRBV15; clone_size: few; j_call: TRBJ2-3; d_call: NA; cdr3_aa: CATSRDLADTQYF; cdr3_nt: TGTGCCACCAGCAGAGATCTGGCAGATACGCAGTATTTT
v_call: TRBV13; clone_size: few; j_call: TRBJ2-1; d_call: TRBD1; cdr3_aa: CASSRGTGGLDEQFF; cdr3_nt: TGTGCCAGCAGCCGGGGGACAGGGGGGTTGGATGAGCAGTTCTTC
v_call: TRBV12-5; clone_size: few; j_call: TRBJ2-2; d_call: NA; cdr3_aa: CASGLELQGGTGELFF; cdr3_nt: TGTGCTAGTGGTTTGGAGCTCCAGGGGGGCACCGGGGAGCTGTTTTTT
v_call: TRBV28; clone_size: few; j_call: TRBJ2-2; d_call: NA; cdr3_aa: CASRTGNTGELFF; cdr3_nt: TGTGCCAGCAGGACAGGGAACACCGGGGAGCTGTTTTTT
v_call: TRBV12-3/TRBV12-4; clone_size: many; j_call: TRBJ1-5; d_call: NA; cdr3_aa: CASSLQGPQHF; cdr3_nt: TGTGCCAGCAGTCTCCAGGGGCCCCAGCATTTT
v_call: TRBV29-1; clone_size: many; j_call: TRBJ1-1; d_call: NA; cdr3_aa: CSVRGGETEAFF; cdr3_nt: TGCAGCGTTAGGGGAGGGGAAACTGAAGCTTTCTTT
v_call: TRBV27; clone_size: few; j_call: TRBJ1-2; d_call: TRBD1; cdr3_aa: CASSPRTGTGGHGYTF; cdr3_nt: TGTGCCAGCAGTCCTAGGACCGGGACAGGGGGTCATGGCTACACCTTC
v_call: TRBV6-5; clone_size: NA; j_call: TRBJ2-5; d_call: NA; cdr3_aa: CASSTGLGETQYF; cdr3_nt: TGTGCCAGCAGTACGGGACTGGGGGAGACCCAGTACTTC
v_call: TRBV27; clone_size: few; j_call: TRBJ2-7; d_call: TRBD1; cdr3_aa: CASRQTGFVYEQYF; cdr3_nt: TGTGCCAGCAGACAGACAGGGTTCGTTTACGAGCAGTACTTC
v_call: TRBV3-1; clone_size: few; j_call: TRBJ1-1; d_call: NA; cdr3_aa: CASSRGVNTEAFF; cdr3_nt: TGTGCCAGCAGTAGAGGGGTCAACACTGAAGCTTTCTTT
v_call: TRBV12-5; clone_size: NA; j_call: TRBJ1-1; d_call: NA; cdr3_aa: CASGVGWEKAFF; cdr3_nt: TGTGCTAGTGGGGTTGGATGGGAGAAAGCTTTCTTT
v_call: TRBV14; clone_size: many; j_call: TRBJ2-1; d_call: TRBD2; cdr3_aa: CASSHHPGGVNEQFF; cdr3_nt: TGTGCCAGCAGCCATCATCCCGGGGGGGTCAATGAGCAGTTCTTC
v_call: TRBV12-3/TRBV12-4; clone_size: many; j_call: TRBJ2-1; d_call: TRBD2; cdr3_aa: CASSLFGGGPNEQFF; cdr3_nt: TGTGCCAGCAGTTTATTTGGCGGGGGGCCAAATGAGCAGTTCTTC
v_call: TRBV11-3; clone_size: many; j_call: TRBJ2-1; d_call: NA; cdr3_aa: CASSPYGTHNEQFF; cdr3_nt: TGTGCCAGCAGCCCCTACGGGACGCACAATGAGCAGTTCTTC
v_call: TRBV6-5; clone_size: many; j_call: TRBJ1-2; d_call: NA; cdr3_aa: CASSYLGEANYGYTF; cdr3_nt: TGTGCCAGCAGTTACCTGGGGGAGGCTAACTATGGCTACACCTTC
v_call: TRBV2; clone_size: many; j_call: TRBJ2-1; d_call: NA; cdr3_aa: CASSEEGVRANEQFF; cdr3_nt: TGTGCCAGCAGTGAAGAGGGGGTACGGGCCAATGAGCAGTTCTTC
v_call: TRBV12-3/TRBV12-4; clone_size: many; j_call: TRBJ1-6; d_call: TRBD1; cdr3_aa: CASSRTGAGSPLHF; cdr3_nt: TGTGCCAGCAGTCGGACAGGGGCGGGTTCACCCCTCCACTTT
v_call: TRBV29-1; clone_size: many; j_call: TRBJ1-2; d_call: TRBD1; cdr3_aa: CSVDPTGLDVGYTF; cdr3_nt: TGCAGCGTTGATCCGACAGGGCTGGATGTCGGCTACACCTTC
v_call: TRBV27; clone_size: NA; j_call: TRBJ2-1; d_call: NA; cdr3_aa: CASSLMQVHEQFF; cdr3_nt: TGTGCCAGCAGTTTAATGCAGGTCCATGAGCAGTTCTTC
v_call: TRBV6-5; clone_size: NA; j_call: TRBJ2-7; d_call: TRBD1; cdr3_aa: CASSNTGDRYEQYF; cdr3_nt: TGTGCCAGCAGTAATACAGGGGACCGATACGAGCAGTACTTC
v_call: TRBV29-1; clone_size: few; j_call: TRBJ1-1; d_call: NA; cdr3_aa: CSVVRGNEAFF; cdr3_nt: TGCAGCGTTGTACGGGGAAATGAAGCTTTCTTT
v_call: TRBV7-8; clone_size: many; j_call: TRBJ1-1; d_call: NA; cdr3_aa: CASSLVGGNTEAFF; cdr3_nt: TGTGCCAGCAGCTTAGTCGGGGGGAACACTGAAGCTTTCTTT
v_call: TRBV28; clone_size: many; j_call: TRBJ2-5; d_call: NA; cdr3_aa: CASTPAWGTGRLETQYF; cdr3_nt: TGTGCCAGCACCCCCGCGTGGGGAACAGGGCGGTTGGAGACCCAGTACTTC
v_call: TRBV30; clone_size: NA; j_call: TRBJ1-1; d_call: NA; cdr3_aa: CAWRRRQNTEAFF; cdr3_nt: TGTGCCTGGAGGCGGCGGCAGAACACTGAAGCTTTCTTT
v_call: TRBV20-1; clone_size: many; j_call: TRBJ2-7; d_call: NA; cdr3_aa: CSARDQQGPREQYF; cdr3_nt: TGCAGTGCTAGAGATCAACAGGGCCCTCGGGAGCAGTACTTC
v_call: TRBV2; clone_size: few; j_call: TRBJ2-7; d_call: NA; cdr3_aa: CASSELGWASSYEQYF; cdr3_nt: TGTGCCAGCAGTGAACTCGGGTGGGCCAGCTCCTACGAGCAGTACTTC
v_call: TRBV28; clone_size: NA; j_call: TRBJ1-5; d_call: TRBD1; cdr3_aa: CASSGDRGQPQHF; cdr3_nt: TGTGCCAGCAGTGGAGACAGGGGTCAGCCCCAGCATTTT
v_call: TRBV9; clone_size: many; j_call: TRBJ2-2; d_call: NA; cdr3_aa: CASSVAGDIRTGELFF; cdr3_nt: TGTGCCAGCAGCGTAGCTGGGGACATAAGGACCGGGGAGCTGTTTTTT
v_call: TRBV3-1; clone_size: many; j_call: TRBJ2-7; d_call: TRBD2; cdr3_aa: CASSQSVRLAGEQYF; cdr3_nt: TGTGCCAGCAGCCAATCTGTCCGACTAGCGGGGGAGCAGTACTTC
v_call: TRBV7-9; clone_size: many; j_call: TRBJ1-4; d_call: TRBD1; cdr3_aa: CASSRTGFNEKLFF; cdr3_nt: TGTGCCAGCAGCCGGACAGGGTTCAATGAAAAACTGTTTTTT
v_call: TRBV29-1; clone_size: many; j_call: TRBJ1-5; d_call: NA; cdr3_aa: CSVHNGGNQPQHF; cdr3_nt: TGCAGCGTCCACAACGGTGGCAATCAGCCCCAGCATTTT
v_call: TRBV7-3; clone_size: many; j_call: TRBJ2-1; d_call: NA; cdr3_aa: CASTPGAGAYNEQFF; cdr3_nt: TGTGCCAGCACCCCGGGGGCGGGGGCGTACAATGAGCAGTTCTTC
v_call: TRBV15; clone_size: many; j_call: TRBJ2-3; d_call: TRBD2; cdr3_aa: CATSREGNLAGGADTQYF; cdr3_nt: TGTGCCACCAGCAGAGAGGGAAACCTAGCGGGGGGCGCAGATACGCAGTATTTT
v_call: TRBV19; clone_size: few; j_call: TRBJ1-6; d_call: NA; cdr3_aa: CASSSGPNSPLHF; cdr3_nt: TGTGCCAGTAGTAGCGGACCGAATTCACCCCTCCACTTT
v_call: TRBV12-3/TRBV12-4; clone_size: NA; j_call: TRBJ2-7; d_call: NA; cdr3_aa: CASRPTGISYEQYF; cdr3_nt: TGTGCCAGCAGACCTACAGGGATCTCCTACGAGCAGTACTTC
v_call: TRBV7-3; clone_size: many; j_call: TRBJ2-5; d_call: NA; cdr3_aa: CASSLGGGETQYF; cdr3_nt: TGTGCCAGCAGCTTAGGCGGGGGCGAGACCCAGTACTTC
v_call: TRBV18; clone_size: many; j_call: TRBJ1-1; d_call: NA; cdr3_aa: CASSPQEWVSENTEAFF; cdr3_nt: TGTGCCAGCTCACCACAGGAATGGGTCTCAGAGAACACTGAAGCTTTCTTT
v_call: TRBV28; clone_size: few; j_call: TRBJ2-7; d_call: NA; cdr3_aa: CASSLVGSFNYEQYF; cdr3_nt: TGTGCCAGCAGTTTAGTCGGGAGTTTCAATTACGAGCAGTACTTC
v_call: TRBV29-1; clone_size: NA; j_call: TRBJ2-1; d_call: TRBD2; cdr3_aa: CSVTGTSFYNEQFF; cdr3_nt: TGCAGCGTTACCGGGACTAGCTTTTACAATGAGCAGTTCTTC
v_call: TRBV20-1; clone_size: NA; j_call: TRBJ1-2; d_call: NA; cdr3_aa: CSAGGPAYYGYTF; cdr3_nt: TGCAGTGCCGGGGGCCCAGCCTACTATGGCTACACCTTC
v_call: TRBV7-2; clone_size: many; j_call: TRBJ2-4; d_call: TRBD2; cdr3_aa: CASSLTTAGGRNIQYF; cdr3_nt: TGTGCCAGCAGCTTGACAACGGCGGGAGGGAGAAACATTCAGTACTTC
v_call: TRBV12-3/TRBV12-4; clone_size: few; j_call: TRBJ1-1; d_call: NA; cdr3_aa: CASSFRKGTEAFF; cdr3_nt: TGTGCCAGCAGTTTCCGGAAAGGGACTGAAGCTTTCTTT